What follows describes a single TCR beta chain. It lacks a known antigen. There are no base qualities to consult, and no much larger clone falls within one base. This sample's treatment or condition label indicates: live attenuated yellow fever vaccine strain. A standard Ficoll-Paque protocol was used to isolate PBMCs from peripheral blood. CD4 and CD8 T-cell fractions were isolated with Dynabeads CD4 and CD8 positive selection kits. TriZol was used to extract RNA from bulk PBMCs, CD4 and CD8 fractions, and dextramer-positive and dextramer-negative fractions. The source of the sample is a study of T cells after yellow fever vaccination (dated 2019 in TCRdb). Broadly, across the study: Libraries from fractions with low cell numbers were prepared with the SMART-Seq v4 Ultra Low Input RNA kit. To follow T-cell clones before and after both primary and booster YFV17D yellow fever vaccination, bulk TCR alpha and beta repertoires underwent longitudinal sequencing. Bulk PBMC replicates and cell subsets were isolated from blood drawn at multiple timepoints before and after both primary and secondary immunization. Two healthy male donors, one aged 18 to 29 and one aged 30 to 39 years, made up the cohort.

The CDR3 runs 16 residues from the cysteine to the phenylalanine. CDR3 DNA only is kept here, 48 bases in frame from base 1. The trim is 0 bases for V and 2 bases for J, with a gap of 14 bases between the germline ends. According to the germline V gene, CDR1 reads SGHTA and CDR2 reads FQGNSA. On the study overall, not on this receptor specifically: A small fraction of clonotypes showed up in both the CD4 and CD8 compartments, probably as a result of convergent recombination. The secondary T-cell response was weaker than the primary response but faster, peaking on day 5 instead of day 15. Because abundant contaminating clonotypes from the bulk population could be contained in FACS-sorted repertoires, computational filtering was required. Most clones expanded after primary vaccination were re-detected after the booster (almost 97% of CD4 and about 88% of CD8), suggesting broad memory maintenance. Because the study included only a couple of donors, the extent to which the findings can be generalized is limited.

TCR cDNA was synthesized by 5'RACE template switching, which introduced a universal primer site and unique molecular identifiers. Priming for cDNA synthesis came from both the TCR alpha and TCR beta constant segments. Library amplification involved two PCR steps, and the second step added sample barcodes and sequencing adapters. Libraries were sequenced on Illumina HiSeq 2500 (2x100 bp) or NovaSeq (2x150 bp). The source study handled its data this way. Reads were demultiplexed and collapsed into UMI consensus sequences with MIGEC, and V(D)J alignment was performed with MiXCR. Clonotypes responding to the vaccine were identified with edgeR on replicate PBMC samples, with the criteria of FDR below 0.01 and a log2 fold change above 5 up to day 15. Each bulk clonotype received a CD4 or CD8 identity based on whether the sequenced CD4 or CD8 repertoire contained that clonotype at higher abundance. TCRdb's own reprocessing of the public reads used fastp at Q25 and MiXCR and kept productive beta chains. CDR3 protein sequences are deduplicated, and each keeps its most common genes and DNA. The V and J calls come from TCRdb's annotation, not from the publication. The sample table holds roughly 250,000 distinct CDR3 sequences, of which approximately 13% were seen once. The ten largest make up roughly 0.5% of the sample.

Here the chain combines TRBV7-2 and TRBJ2-7; possibly the D gene is TRBD2, per 6 matching bases. The sequence was obtained from a man younger than 45 who received the YFV17D yellow fever vaccine. This material consisted of CD4+ T cells sorted from PBMCs, taken 45 days after the yellow fever booster vaccination. The DNA sequence follows: TGTGCCAGCAGCTTAGCGCTGGGGGGTGGGCCCTACGAGCAGTACTTC. It translates to CASSLALGGGPYEQYF.